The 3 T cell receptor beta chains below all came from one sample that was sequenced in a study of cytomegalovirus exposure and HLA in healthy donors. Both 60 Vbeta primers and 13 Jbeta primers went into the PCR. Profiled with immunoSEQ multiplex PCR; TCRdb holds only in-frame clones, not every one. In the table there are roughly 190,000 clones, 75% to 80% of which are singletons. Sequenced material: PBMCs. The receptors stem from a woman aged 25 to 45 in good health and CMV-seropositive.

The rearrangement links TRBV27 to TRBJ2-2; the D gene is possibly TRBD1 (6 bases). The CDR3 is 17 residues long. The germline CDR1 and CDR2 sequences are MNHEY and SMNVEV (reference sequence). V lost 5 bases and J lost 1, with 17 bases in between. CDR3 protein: CASSARTGTLNTGELFF. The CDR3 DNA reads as TGTGCCAGCAGTGCACGTACCGGGACATTGAACACCGGGGAGCTGTTTTTT.

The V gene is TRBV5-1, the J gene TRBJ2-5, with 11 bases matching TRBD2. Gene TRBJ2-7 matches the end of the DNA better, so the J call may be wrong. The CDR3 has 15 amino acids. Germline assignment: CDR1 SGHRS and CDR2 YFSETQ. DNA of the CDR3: TGCGCCAGCAGCCCTGAGCCTAGCGGGAGGTACGAGCAGTACTTC. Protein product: CASSPEPSGRYEQYF.

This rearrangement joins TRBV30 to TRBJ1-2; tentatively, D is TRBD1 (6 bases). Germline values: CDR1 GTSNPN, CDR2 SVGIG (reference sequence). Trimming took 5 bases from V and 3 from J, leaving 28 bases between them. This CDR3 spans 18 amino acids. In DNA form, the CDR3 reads TGTGCCTGGGGTCTCGGAGCGCTCCGCCGGGACACCTACTATGGCTACACCTTC. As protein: CAWGLGALRRDTYYGYTF. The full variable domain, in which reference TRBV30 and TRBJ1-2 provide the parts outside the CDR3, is SQTIHQWPATLVQPVGSPLSLECTVEGTSNPNLYWYRQAAGRGLQLLFYSVGIGQISSEVPQNLSASRPQDRQFILSSKKLLLSDSGFYLCAWGLGALRRDTYYGYTFGSGTRLTVV.